The clone carrying this T cell receptor (beta chain) has a handful of counts. Its antigen is not identified. TCR beta CDR3 was sequenced at survey depth on immunoSEQ. The assay was immunoSEQ multiplex PCR, and TCRdb's table has in-frame clones only and misses some. The sample includes thousands of clones, 66% of them seen just once. The data were taken from a study of CD8 T cell repertoires and HIV-1 epitope variants. About the research overall: T cells were stimulated with Twenty-five Gag and Nef peptides separately. General study points: Of about 10 antigen-specific beta clonotypes, five to seven appeared to cross-react with escape variants.

Trimming removed 4 bases at V and 1 base at J, with 11 bases between. The length of the CDR3 is 14 residues. In germline, CDR1 is SGHRS, CDR2 YFSETQ. The chain couples TRBV5-1 to TRBJ1-1; TRBD1 might be the D (6 bases). The sequencing input was cultured CD8+ T cells derived from PBMCs. This TCR derives from a male donor with HIV. The CDR3 loop reads CASSQDSRNTEAFF. CDR3 sequence (DNA): TGCGCCAGCAGCCAGGACAGTAGGAACACTGAAGCTTTCTTT.